This T cell receptor (beta chain) was obtained from a study of a mutant IDH1 vaccine in newly diagnosed glioma. Study-level information: Vaccinations were initiated 4-6 weeks following radiotherapy alone, or were given together with temozolomide cycles.

Time point here: week 23, last vaccination. Each dose of the vaccine consisted of 300 ug of mutant IDH1 20-mer peptide, with topical imiquimod. Assay used: immunoSEQ multiplex PCR; TCRdb lists only in-frame clones, some missing. Among 40,000 to 50,000 clones listed, about 76% were seen once. This CDR3 is built from 15 residues. Trimming pared 3 bases from V and 1 base from J, leaving 13 bases between. The V gene's germline CDR1 is LNHDA and CDR2 SQIVND (reference sequence). Points on this clone: Its cognate antigen is unknown.

This chain uses TRBV19 with TRBJ2-7; TRBD1 is a possible D gene (5 bases). This receptor was obtained from a man in his fifties with glioma. Material: PBMCs, obtained from a glioma patient whose treatment included an IDH1 peptide vaccine. CDR3 loop: CASSILRGQSYEQYF. The CDR3 coding sequence is TGTGCCAGTAGTATCTTAAGGGGCCAGTCCTACGAGCAGTACTTC.